The clone carrying this T cell receptor beta chain appeared a few times. The germline gives CDR1 SGDLS, CDR2 YYNGEE. The V and J ends lost 2 bases and 0 bases respectively, with 12 bases between them. This CDR3 is built from 15 residues. The time point: persistent/refractory GD, antithyroid drugs over 5 years with positive TRAb. Making the TCR library involved RNA that had been extracted from PBMCs. The sample belongs to a study of regulatory T cells in long-lasting Graves disease. Relying on iRepertoire HTBI primers and Arm-PCR of CDR3 regions, the team built TCR beta libraries. TCRdb redid the calling of the multiplex PCR reads with MiXCR, one entry per CDR3 protein. The sample consists of hundreds of thousands of distinct CDR3 sequences, around a fifth of them appearing once.

The receptor was derived from a female donor with Graves disease. V and J are TRBV9 and TRBJ2-7; tentatively, D is TRBD2 (6 bases). The starting material was peripheral blood mononuclear cells (PBMCs), obtained when the disease was refractory, from a patient treated with antithyroid drugs. The CDR3, as DNA: TGTGCCAGCAGCGTTACCGGGACTTCCTCCTACGAGCAGTACTTC. It is translated as CASSVTGTSSYEQYF.